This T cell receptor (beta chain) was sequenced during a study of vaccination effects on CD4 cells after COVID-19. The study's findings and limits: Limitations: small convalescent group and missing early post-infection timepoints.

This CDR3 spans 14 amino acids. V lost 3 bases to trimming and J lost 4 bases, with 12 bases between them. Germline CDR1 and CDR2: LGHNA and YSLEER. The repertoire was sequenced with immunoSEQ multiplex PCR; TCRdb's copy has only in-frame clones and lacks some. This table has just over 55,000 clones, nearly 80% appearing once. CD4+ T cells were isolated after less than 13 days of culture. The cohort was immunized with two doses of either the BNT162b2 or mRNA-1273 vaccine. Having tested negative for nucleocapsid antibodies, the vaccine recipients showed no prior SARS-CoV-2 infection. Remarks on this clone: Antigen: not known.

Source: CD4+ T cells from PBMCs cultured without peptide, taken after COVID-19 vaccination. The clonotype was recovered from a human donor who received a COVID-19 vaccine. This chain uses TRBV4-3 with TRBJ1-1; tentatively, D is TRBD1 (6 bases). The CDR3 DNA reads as TGCGCCAGCAGCCAGGACAGAGGGCTCACTGAAGCTTTCTTT. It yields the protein CASSQDRGLTEAFF.